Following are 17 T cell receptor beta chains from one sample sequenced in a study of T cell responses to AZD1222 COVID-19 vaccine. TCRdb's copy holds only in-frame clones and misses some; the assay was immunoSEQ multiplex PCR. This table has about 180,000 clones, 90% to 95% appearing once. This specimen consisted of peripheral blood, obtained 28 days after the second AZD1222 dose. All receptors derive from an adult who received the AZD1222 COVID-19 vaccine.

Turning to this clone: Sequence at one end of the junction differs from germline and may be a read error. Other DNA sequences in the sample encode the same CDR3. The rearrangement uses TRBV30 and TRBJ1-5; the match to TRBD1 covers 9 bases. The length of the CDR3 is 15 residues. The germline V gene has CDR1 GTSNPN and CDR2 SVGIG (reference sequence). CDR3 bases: TGCGCCTGGAGACACGGGGACAGGGAGAGTCAGCCCCAGCATTTT. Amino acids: CAWRHGDRESQPQHF.

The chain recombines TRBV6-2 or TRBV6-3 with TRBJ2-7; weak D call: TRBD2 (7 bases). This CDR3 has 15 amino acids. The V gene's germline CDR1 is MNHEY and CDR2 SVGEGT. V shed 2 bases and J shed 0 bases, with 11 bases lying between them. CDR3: CASSYRGASSYEQYF. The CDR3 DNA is TGTGCCAGCAGTTACCGGGGGGCCAGCTCCTACGAGCAGTACTTC.

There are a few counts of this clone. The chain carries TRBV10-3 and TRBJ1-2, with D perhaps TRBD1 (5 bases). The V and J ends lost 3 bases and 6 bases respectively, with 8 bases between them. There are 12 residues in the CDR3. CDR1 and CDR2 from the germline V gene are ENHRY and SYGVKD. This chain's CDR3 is CAISDGGDGYTF. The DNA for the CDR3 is TGTGCCATCAGTGACGGGGGTGATGGCTACACCTTC.

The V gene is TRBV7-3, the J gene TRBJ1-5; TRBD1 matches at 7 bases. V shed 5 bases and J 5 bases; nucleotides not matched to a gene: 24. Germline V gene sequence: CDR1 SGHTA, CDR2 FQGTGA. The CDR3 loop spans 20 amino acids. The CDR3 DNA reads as TGTGCCAGCAGCCCCTTTCCCCTCCCCTTAGGACAGGCCCCCTATCAGCCCCAGCATTTT. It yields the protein CASSPFPLPLGQAPYQPQHF.

In DNA, the CDR3 is TGTGCCAGCAGTGAAGGGGACTATGGCTACACCTTC. Its translation: CASSEGDYGYTF. This chain connects TRBV6-1 to TRBJ1-2; the D is unclear. Trimming pared 1 base from V and 3 bases from J, leaving 3 bases between. This CDR3 has 12 residues. Germline-derived CDR1 and CDR2 are MNHNS and SASEGT.

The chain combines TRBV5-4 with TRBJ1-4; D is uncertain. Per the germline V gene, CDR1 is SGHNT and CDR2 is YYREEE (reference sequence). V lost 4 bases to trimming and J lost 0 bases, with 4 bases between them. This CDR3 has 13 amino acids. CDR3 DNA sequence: TGTGCCAGCAGCCAACCAACTAATGAAAAACTGTTTTTT. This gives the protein CASSQPTNEKLFF.

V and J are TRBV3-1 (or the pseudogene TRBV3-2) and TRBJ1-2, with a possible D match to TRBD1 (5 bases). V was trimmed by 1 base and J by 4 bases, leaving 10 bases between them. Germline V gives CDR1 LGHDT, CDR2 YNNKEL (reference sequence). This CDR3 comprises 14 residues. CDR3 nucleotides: TGTGCCAGCAGCCAAGTGGGGGGGATCTATGGCTACACCTTC. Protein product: CASSQVGGIYGYTF.

The CDR3 region is CASSTGRYTEAFF. DNA of the CDR3: TGTGCCAGCAGTACAGGGAGGTATACTGAAGCTTTCTTT. The chain has TRBV6-5 and TRBJ1-1; D is perhaps TRBD1 (6 bases). The CDR3 is 13 amino acids. Trimming took off 5 bases at V and 5 bases at J, with 12 bases between the two ends. Germline V gene data show CDR1 as MNHEY and CDR2 as SVGAGI.

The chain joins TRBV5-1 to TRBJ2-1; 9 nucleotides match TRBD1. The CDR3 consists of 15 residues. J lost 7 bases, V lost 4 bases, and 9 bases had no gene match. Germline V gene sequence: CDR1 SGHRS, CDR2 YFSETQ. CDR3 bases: TGCGCCAGCAGCCTAGGGACAGGGTGGCAGAATGAGCAGTTCTTC. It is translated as CASSLGTGWQNEQFF.

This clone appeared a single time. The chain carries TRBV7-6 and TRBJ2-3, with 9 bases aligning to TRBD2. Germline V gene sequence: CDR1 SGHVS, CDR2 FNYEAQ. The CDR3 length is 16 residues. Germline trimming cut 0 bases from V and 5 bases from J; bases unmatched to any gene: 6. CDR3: CASSLAGGRAEDTQYF. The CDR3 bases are TGTGCCAGCAGCTTAGCTGGCGGGAGGGCCGAAGATACGCAGTATTTT. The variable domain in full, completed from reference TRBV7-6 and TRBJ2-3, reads GAGVSQSPRYKVTKRGQDVALRCDPISGHVSLYWYRQALGQGPEFLTYFNYEAQQDKSGLPNDRFSAERPEGSISTLTIQRTEQRDSAMYRCASSLAGGRAEDTQYFGPGTRLTVL.

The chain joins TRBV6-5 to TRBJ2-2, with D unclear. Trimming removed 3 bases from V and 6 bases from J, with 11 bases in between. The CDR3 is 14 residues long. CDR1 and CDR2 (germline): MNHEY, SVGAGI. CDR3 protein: CASSYGIRAGELFF. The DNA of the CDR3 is TGTGCCAGCAGTTATGGTATCCGGGCCGGGGAGCTGTTTTTT.

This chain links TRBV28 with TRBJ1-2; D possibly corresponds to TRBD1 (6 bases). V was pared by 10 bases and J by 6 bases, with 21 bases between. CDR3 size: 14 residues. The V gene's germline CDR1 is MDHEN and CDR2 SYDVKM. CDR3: CATPGEPESNGYTF. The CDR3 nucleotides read TGTGCCACCCCAGGGGAACCGGAGTCGAATGGCTACACCTTC.

The DNA for the CDR3 is TGTGCCAGCAGTTACTTTAGCAAGGCCTACGAGCAGTACTTC. It codes for CASSYFSKAYEQYF. The chain has TRBV6-2 or TRBV6-3 and TRBJ2-7, with unresolved D. V gave up 1 base and J gave up 2 bases, with 9 bases separating them. CDR3 length: 14 amino acids. Germline values: CDR1 MNHEY, CDR2 SVGEGT.

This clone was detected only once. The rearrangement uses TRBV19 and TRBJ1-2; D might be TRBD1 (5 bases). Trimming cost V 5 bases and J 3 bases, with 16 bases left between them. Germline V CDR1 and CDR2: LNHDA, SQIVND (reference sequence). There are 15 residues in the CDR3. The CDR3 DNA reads TGTGCCAGTAGTGATATCTTTGGGGGAGACTATGGCTACACCTTC. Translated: CASSDIFGGDYGYTF.

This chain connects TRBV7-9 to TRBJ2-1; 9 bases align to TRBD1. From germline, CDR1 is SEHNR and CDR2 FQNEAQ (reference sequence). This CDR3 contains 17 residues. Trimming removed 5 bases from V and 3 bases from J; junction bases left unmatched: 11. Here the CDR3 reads CASSGLKQGADYNEQFF. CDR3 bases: TGTGCCAGCAGCGGACTCAAACAGGGGGCGGACTACAATGAGCAGTTCTTC.

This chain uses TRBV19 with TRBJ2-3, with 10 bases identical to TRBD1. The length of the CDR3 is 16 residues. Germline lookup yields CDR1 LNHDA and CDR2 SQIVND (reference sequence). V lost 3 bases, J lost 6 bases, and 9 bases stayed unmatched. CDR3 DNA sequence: TGTGCCAGTAGTATGGGGGGGACAGGGGAAGGCGATACGCAGTATTTT. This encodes CASSMGGTGEGDTQYF.

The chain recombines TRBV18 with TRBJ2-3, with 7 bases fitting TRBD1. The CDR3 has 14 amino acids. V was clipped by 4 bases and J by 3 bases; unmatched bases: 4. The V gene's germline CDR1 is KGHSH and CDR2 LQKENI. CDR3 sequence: CASSHLDRTDTQYF. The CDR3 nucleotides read TGTGCCAGCTCACATCTGGACAGGACAGATACGCAGTATTTT.